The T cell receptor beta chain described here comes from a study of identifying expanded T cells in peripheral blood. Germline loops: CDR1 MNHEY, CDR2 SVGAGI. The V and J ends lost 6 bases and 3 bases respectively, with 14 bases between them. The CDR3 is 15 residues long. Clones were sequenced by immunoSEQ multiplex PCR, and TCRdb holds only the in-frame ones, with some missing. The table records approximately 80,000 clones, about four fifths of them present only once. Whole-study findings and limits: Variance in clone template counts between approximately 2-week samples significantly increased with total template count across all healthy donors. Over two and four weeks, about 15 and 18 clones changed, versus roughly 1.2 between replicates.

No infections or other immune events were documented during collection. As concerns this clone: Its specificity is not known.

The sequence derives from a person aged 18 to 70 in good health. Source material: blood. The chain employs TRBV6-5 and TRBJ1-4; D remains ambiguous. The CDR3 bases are TGTGCCAGCAGATCCTCCCGGGATTCTAATGAAAAACTGTTTTTT. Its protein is CASRSSRDSNEKLFF.